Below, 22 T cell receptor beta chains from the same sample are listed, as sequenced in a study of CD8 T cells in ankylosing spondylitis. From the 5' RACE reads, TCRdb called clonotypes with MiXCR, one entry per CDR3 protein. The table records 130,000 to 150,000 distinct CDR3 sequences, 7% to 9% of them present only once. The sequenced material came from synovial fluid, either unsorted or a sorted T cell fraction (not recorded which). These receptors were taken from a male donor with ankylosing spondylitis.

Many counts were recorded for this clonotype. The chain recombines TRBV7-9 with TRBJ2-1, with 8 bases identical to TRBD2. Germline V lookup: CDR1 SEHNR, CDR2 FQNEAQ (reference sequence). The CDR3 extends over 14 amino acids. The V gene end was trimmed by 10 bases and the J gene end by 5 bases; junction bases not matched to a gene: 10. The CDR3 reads CATRAQRENNEQFF. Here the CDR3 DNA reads TGTGCCACCCGCGCCCAGCGGGAGAACAATGAGCAGTTCTTC. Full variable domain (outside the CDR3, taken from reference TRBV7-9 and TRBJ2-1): DTGVSQNPRHKITKRGQNVTFRCDPISEHNRLYWYRQTLGQGPEFLTYFQNEAQLEKSRLLSDRFSAERPKGSFSTLEIQRTEQGDSAMYLCATRAQRENNEQFFGPGTRLTVL.

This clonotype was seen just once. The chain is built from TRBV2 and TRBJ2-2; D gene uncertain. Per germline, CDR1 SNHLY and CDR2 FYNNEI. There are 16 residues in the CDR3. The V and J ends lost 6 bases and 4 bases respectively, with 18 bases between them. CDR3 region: CASRKGRSPGTGELFF. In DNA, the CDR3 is TGTGCCAGCAGAAAAGGGCGCTCACCTGGCACCGGGGAGCTGTTTTTT.

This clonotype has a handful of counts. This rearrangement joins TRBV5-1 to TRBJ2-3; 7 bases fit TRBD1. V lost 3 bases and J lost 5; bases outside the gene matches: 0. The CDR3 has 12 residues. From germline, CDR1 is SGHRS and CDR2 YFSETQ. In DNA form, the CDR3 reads TGCGCCAGCAGCTGGGACAGAGATACGCAGTATTTT. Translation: CASSWDRDTQYF.

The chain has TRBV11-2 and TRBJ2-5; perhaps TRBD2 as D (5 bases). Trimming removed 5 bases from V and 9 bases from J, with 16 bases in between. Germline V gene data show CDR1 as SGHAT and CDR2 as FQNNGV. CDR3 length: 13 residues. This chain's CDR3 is CASSPLEGQAQYF. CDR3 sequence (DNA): TGTGCCAGCAGCCCACTAGAGGGCCAGGCCCAGTACTTC.

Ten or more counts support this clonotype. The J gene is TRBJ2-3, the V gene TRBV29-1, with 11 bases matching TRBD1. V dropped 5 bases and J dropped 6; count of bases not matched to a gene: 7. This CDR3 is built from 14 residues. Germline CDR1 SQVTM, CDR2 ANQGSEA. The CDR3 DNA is TGCAGCGTTACTGGGACAGGGGGTGTGGATACGCAGTATTTT. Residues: CSVTGTGGVDTQYF.

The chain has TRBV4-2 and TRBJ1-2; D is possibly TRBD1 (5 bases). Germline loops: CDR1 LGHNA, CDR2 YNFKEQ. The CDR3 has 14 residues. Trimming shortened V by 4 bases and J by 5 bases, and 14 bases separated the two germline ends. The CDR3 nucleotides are TGTGCCAGCAGCCTCGGGGCCGGGTTTTATGGCTACACCTTC. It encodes CASSLGAGFYGYTF.

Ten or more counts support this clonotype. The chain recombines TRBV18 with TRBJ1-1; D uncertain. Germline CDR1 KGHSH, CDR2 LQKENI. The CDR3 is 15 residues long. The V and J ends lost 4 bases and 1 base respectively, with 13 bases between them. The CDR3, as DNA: TGTGCCAGCTCACTTACGAGCGACCCGAACACTGAAGCTTTCTTT. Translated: CASSLTSDPNTEAFF.

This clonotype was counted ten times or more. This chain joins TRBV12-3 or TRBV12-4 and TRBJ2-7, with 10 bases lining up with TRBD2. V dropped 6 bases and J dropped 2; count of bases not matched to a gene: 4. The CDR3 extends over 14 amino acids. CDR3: CASRKLAGPYEQYF. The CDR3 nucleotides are TGTGCCAGCAGGAAACTAGCGGGGCCCTACGAGCAGTACTTC.

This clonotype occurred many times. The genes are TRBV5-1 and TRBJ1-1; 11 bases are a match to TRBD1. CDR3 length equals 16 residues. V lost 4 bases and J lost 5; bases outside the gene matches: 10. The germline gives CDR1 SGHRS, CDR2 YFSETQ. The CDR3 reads CASSATWTGGFTEAFF. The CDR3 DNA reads TGCGCCAGCAGCGCGACCTGGACAGGGGGCTTTACTGAAGCTTTCTTT.

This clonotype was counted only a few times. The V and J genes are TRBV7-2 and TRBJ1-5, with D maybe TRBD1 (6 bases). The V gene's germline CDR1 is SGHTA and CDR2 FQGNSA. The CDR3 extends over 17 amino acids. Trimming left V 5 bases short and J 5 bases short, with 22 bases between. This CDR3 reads CASSPRGGSRNYQPQHF. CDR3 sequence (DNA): TGTGCCAGCAGCCCAAGGGGGGGCTCAAGGAACTATCAGCCCCAGCATTTT.

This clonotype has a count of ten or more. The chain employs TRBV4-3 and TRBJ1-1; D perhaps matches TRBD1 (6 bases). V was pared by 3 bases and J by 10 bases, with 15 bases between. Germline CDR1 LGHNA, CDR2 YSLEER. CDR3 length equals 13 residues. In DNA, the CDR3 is TGCGCCAGCAGCCAGGGGGCCGACAGTGGAGCTTTCTTT. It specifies CASSQGADSGAFF.

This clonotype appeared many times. The CDR3: CASSSSHGFTDTQYF. CDR3 DNA: TGTGCCAGCAGCTCTTCCCACGGGTTCACAGATACGCAGTATTTT. V and J are TRBV9 and TRBJ2-3; D is undetermined. The CDR3 consists of 15 residues. V dropped 4 bases and J dropped 2 bases, with 14 bases sitting between them. CDR1 and CDR2 (germline): SGDLS, YYNGEE.

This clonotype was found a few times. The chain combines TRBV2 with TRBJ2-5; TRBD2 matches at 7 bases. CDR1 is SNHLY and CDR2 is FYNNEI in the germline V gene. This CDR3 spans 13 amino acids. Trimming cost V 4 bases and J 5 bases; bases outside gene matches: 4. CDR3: CASSVYGGETQYF. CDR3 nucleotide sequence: TGTGCCAGCAGTGTTTACGGGGGGGAGACCCAGTACTTC.

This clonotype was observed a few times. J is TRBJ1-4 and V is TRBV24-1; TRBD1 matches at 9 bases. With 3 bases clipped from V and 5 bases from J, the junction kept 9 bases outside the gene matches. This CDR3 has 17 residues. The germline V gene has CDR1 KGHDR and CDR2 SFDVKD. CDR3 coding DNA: TGTGCCACCAGTGATCCGGGACAGGGACGAGAGAATGAAAAACTGTTTTTT. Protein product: CATSDPGQGRENEKLFF.

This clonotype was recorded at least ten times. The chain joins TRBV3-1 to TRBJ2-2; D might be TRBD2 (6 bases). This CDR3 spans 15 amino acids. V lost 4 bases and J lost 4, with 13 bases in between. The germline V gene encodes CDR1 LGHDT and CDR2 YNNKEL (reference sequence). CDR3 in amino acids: CASSPRDLLTGELFF. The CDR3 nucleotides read TGTGCCAGCAGCCCGCGGGACTTGCTCACCGGGGAGCTGTTTTTT. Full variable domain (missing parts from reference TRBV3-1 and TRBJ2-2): DTAVSQTPKYLVTQMGNDKSIKCEQNLGHDTMYWYKQDSKKFLKIMFSYNNKELIINETVPNRFSPKSPDKAHLNLHINSLELGDSAVYFCASSPRDLLTGELFFGEGSRLTVL.

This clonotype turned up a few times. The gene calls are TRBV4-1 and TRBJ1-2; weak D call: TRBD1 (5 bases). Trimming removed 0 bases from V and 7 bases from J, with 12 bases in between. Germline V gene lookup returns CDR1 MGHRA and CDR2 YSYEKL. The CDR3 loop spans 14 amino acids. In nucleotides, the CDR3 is TGCGCCAGCAGCCAAGAGGGACGTTTGGGTGGCTACACCTTC. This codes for CASSQEGRLGGYTF.

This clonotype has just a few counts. In nucleotides, the CDR3 is TGTGCCAGCAGTTTCCCGGGAGGGGCCAACGTCCTGACTTTC. This sequence encodes CASSFPGGANVLTF. This sequence joins TRBV6-2 or TRBV6-3 and TRBJ2-6; possible D gene TRBD2, 5 bases. Germline V lookup: CDR1 MNHEY, CDR2 SVGEGT. Trimming stripped 4 bases from V and 4 bases from J, with 8 bases between. The CDR3 consists of 14 residues.

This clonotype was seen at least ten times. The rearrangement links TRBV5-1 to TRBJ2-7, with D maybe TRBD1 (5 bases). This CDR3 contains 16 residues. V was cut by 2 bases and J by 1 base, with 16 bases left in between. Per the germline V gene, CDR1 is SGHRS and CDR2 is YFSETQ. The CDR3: CASSFLAGWESYEQYF. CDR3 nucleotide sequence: TGCGCCAGCAGCTTTTTGGCAGGGTGGGAATCCTACGAGCAGTACTTC.

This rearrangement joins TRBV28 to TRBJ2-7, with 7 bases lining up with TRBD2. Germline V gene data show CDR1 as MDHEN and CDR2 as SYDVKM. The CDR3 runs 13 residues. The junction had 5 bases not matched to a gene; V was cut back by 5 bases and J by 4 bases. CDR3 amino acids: CASSDGLVYEQYF. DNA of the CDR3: TGTGCCAGCAGTGACGGACTAGTTTACGAGCAGTACTTC.

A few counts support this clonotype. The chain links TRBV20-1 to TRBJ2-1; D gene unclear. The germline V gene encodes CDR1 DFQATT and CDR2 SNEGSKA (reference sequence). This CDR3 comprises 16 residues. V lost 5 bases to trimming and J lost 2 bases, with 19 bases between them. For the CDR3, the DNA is TGCAGTGCTCAGAATCCGTACGCCGCGGCCTACAATGAGCAGTTCTTC. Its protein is CSAQNPYAAAYNEQFF.

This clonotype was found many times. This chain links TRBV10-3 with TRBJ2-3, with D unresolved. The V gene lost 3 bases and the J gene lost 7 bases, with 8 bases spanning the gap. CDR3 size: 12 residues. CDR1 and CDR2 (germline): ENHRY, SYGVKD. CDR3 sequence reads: CAISDGRNTQYF. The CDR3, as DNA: TGTGCCATCAGTGACGGGCGAAATACGCAGTATTTT.

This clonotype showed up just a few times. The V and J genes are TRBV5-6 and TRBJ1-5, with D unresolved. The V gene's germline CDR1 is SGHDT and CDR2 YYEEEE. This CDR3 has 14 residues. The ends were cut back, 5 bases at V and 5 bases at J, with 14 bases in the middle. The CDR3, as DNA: TGTGCCAGCAGTCTTGGCCTCCACGATCAGCCCCAGCATTTT. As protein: CASSLGLHDQPQHF.